The 30 T cell receptor beta chains in this list originate from one sample, sequenced in a study of T cells in women clearing cervical HPV infection. Clones were read by immunoSEQ multiplex PCR, and TCRdb kept only the in-frame ones, dropping some. The listing records tens of thousands of clones. The specimen was blood buffy coat. The receptors come from a woman aged 18-70 years with a cervical HPV16 infection that either progressed to CIN3+ or cleared (not recorded which).

A word on this clone: Sequencing ends 3 residues short of the CDR3 end; the germline J gene provides the rest. The chain employs TRBV14 and TRBJ2-5; weak D call: TRBD2 (6 bases). CDR3 length: 15 residues. Germline V CDR1 and CDR2: SGHDN, FVKESK. The V end lost 0 bases, the J end lost 3 bases, and 11 bases lay between the germline ends. The CDR3 here is CASSQDWDLKETQYF. Partial CDR3 DNA: TGTGCCAGCAGCCAAGATTGGGACTTGAAAGAGACC.

On this clone itself: The CDR3 end is not reached by the read, which stops 3 residues before it; the germline J gene fills it in. The V gene is TRBV20-1, the J gene TRBJ2-7, with D possibly matching TRBD1 (6 bases). The V gene lost 3 bases and the J gene lost 0 bases, with 15 bases spanning the gap. The germline CDR1 and CDR2 sequences are DFQATT and SNEGSKA (reference sequence). The CDR3 spans 15 residues. CDR3 region: CSARGARLPSYEQYF. The part of the CDR3 DNA that was read is TGCAGTGCTAGGGGGGCTCGACTCCCCTCCTACGAG.

In regard to this clone: The observed sequence ends 3 residues before the CDR3 terminus, with the missing tail filled in from the germline J gene. The chain links TRBV19 to TRBJ2-5, with TRBD2 matching 9 bases. The V gene end was trimmed by 3 bases and the J gene end by 1 base; junction bases not matched to a gene: 3. The CDR3 has 15 amino acids. From germline, CDR1 is LNHDA and CDR2 SQIVND (reference sequence). The CDR3 reads CASSIGRGGQETQYF. Partial CDR3 DNA: TGTGCCAGTAGTATCGGGCGGGGGGGCCAAGAGACC.

CDR3 DNA (partial): TGCGCCAGCAGCCATCTACGGGGGAACACTGAA. Protein product: CASSHLRGNTE. The full-length CDR3 reads as CASSHLRGNTEAFF. This sequence joins TRBV4-1 and TRBJ1-1; no firm D call. Read sequence stops 3 residues before the CDR3 end, and the germline J gene provides the missing end. The germline V gene encodes CDR1 MGHRA and CDR2 YSYEKL. Trimming removed 3 bases from V and 1 base from J, with 9 bases in between. The CDR3 covers 14 residues.

A word on this clone: The read falls 3 residues short of the CDR3 end, and the missing part is taken from the germline J gene. V and J are TRBV5-1 and TRBJ1-3; D is uncertain. The germline V gene encodes CDR1 SGHRS and CDR2 YFSETQ. The CDR3 runs to 13 residues. Trimming left V 4 bases short and J 0 bases short, with 5 bases between. The DNA read from the CDR3 is TGCGCCAGCAGCGTATTCTCTGGAAACACC. Its translation: CASSVFSGNT. The entire CDR3 sequence reads CASSVFSGNTIYF. The full variable domain, in which reference TRBV5-1 and TRBJ1-3 provide the parts outside the CDR3, is KAGVTQTPRYLIKTRGQQVTLSCSPISGHRSVSWYQQTPGQGLQFLFEYFSETQRNKGNFPGRFSGRQFSNSRSEMNVSTLELGDSALYLCASSVFSGNTIYFGEGSWLTVV.

The CDR3 reads CSARGTSGESTDTQYF. The sequenced part of the CDR3 DNA is TGCAGTGCTAGAGGGACTAGCGGGGAAAGCACAGATACG. This rearrangement joins TRBV20-1 to TRBJ2-3; 12 bases fit TRBD2. The DNA ends 3 residues before the CDR3 does, and the rest of the CDR3 is filled in from the germline J gene. V lost 1 base and J lost 0; bases outside the gene matches: 2. Germline CDR1 DFQATT, CDR2 SNEGSKA (reference sequence). The CDR3 has 16 residues.

Details on this clone: The read gets to within 3 residues of the CDR3 end, and the germline J gene fills in the rest. V gene TRBV7-9 combines with J gene TRBJ2-7; tentative D call: TRBD2 (5 bases). The CDR3 sequence is 13 residues long. Trimming pared 5 bases from V and 6 bases from J, leaving 14 bases between. Germline CDR1 reads SEHNR; CDR2 reads FQNEAQ (reference sequence). The chain's CDR3 is CASSAQGSVEQYF. CDR3 bases read: TGTGCCAGCAGCGCACAAGGTAGCGTCGAG.

On this clone: The CDR3 end lies 3 residues beyond the end of the read and is filled in from the germline J gene. The V call is TRBV20-1, the J call TRBJ2-1; D unresolved. V was shortened by 3 bases and J by 6 bases, with 9 bases between the two germline ends. Germline CDR1 and CDR2: DFQATT and SNEGSKA (reference sequence). The CDR3 is 12 residues long. The sequenced CDR3 bases are TGCAGTGCTAGGCGGTTGGTCAATGAG. Translated, it gives CSARRLVNE. The entire CDR3 is CSARRLVNEQFF.

For this clone: The missing CDR3 end, 3 residues past where the read stops, is filled in from the germline J gene. The J gene is TRBJ2-2, the V gene TRBV2; tentatively, D is TRBD1 (7 bases). Germline values: CDR1 SNHLY, CDR2 FYNNEI. V lost 8 bases, J lost 2 bases, and 21 bases lay in between. The CDR3 contains 17 residues. This chain's CDR3 is CASFDAQGGLNTGELFF. The DNA read from the CDR3 is TGTGCCAGCTTCGATGCCCAGGGGGGCCTAAACACCGGGGAG.

With regard to this clone: The read stops 3 residues short of the end of the CDR3; the missing end is completed from the germline J gene. This rearrangement joins TRBV7-3 to TRBJ1-2, with TRBD1 identical over 8 bases. This CDR3 region has 13 residues. Looked up from germline, CDR1 is SGHTA and CDR2 is FQGTGA. The sequenced CDR3 bases are TGTGCCAGCAGCTTATCGGACAGGGCAGGC. As protein: CASSLSDRAG. From start to end, the CDR3 is CASSLSDRAGYTF.

In terms of frequency, this clone is medium-sized. The read falls 3 residues short of the CDR3 end, and the missing part is taken from the germline J gene. The genes are TRBV18 and TRBJ1-6; TRBD1 might be the D (6 bases). This CDR3 contains 13 residues. Between the trimmed V and J ends, which lost 5 bases and 9 bases, there was a span of 11 bases. Germline V gives CDR1 KGHSH, CDR2 LQKENI. CDR3 sequence: CASSADRTSPLHF. The CDR3 bases that were read are TGTGCCAGCTCAGCAGACAGGACTTCACCC.

This clone is called medium-sized based on its frequency. The sequence runs out 3 residues before the end of the CDR3; the remainder is reconstructed from the germline J gene. The gene calls are TRBV7-6 and TRBJ2-4; TRBD1 agrees at 9 bases. The CDR3 sequence is 13 residues long. Looked up from germline, CDR1 is SGHVS and CDR2 is FNYEAQ. The CDR3 bases that were read are TGTGCCAGCAGCAGAGGACAGGGGAACTAT. This encodes CASSRGQGNY. The full CDR3 is CASSRGQGNYQYF.

With regard to this clone: The read terminates 3 residues ahead of where the CDR3 ends, so the germline J gene completes it. The chain recombines TRBV7-9 with TRBJ2-7; D is perhaps TRBD2 (6 bases). The CDR3 runs to 14 residues. Trimming stripped 5 bases from V and 6 bases from J, with 17 bases between. Germline CDR1 reads SEHNR; CDR2 reads FQNEAQ (reference sequence). The sequenced CDR3 bases are TGTGCCAGCAGCCCCCAGGAGGGGAGGACCGAG. It translates to CASSPQEGRTE. From start to end, the CDR3 is CASSPQEGRTEQYF.

CDR3 protein: CASSQEDSSNQPQHF. Incomplete CDR3 DNA: TGCGCCAGCAGCCAAGAGGACAGTAGCAATCAGCCC. This rearrangement joins TRBV4-1 to TRBJ1-5, with D possibly matching TRBD1 (6 bases). The CDR3 end is not reached by the read, which stops 3 residues before it; the germline J gene fills it in. The germline CDR1 and CDR2 sequences are MGHRA and YSYEKL. This CDR3 has 15 amino acids. The V gene lost 0 bases and the J gene lost 0 bases, with 6 bases spanning the gap.

In the case of this clone: The read gets to within 3 residues of the CDR3 end, and the germline J gene fills in the rest. The genes are TRBV18 and TRBJ1-2; TRBD1 is a possible D gene (6 bases). This CDR3 comprises 14 residues. Germline assignment: CDR1 KGHSH and CDR2 LQKENI. The CDR3 DNA, read in part, is TGTGCCAGCTCCCCTGGGGGGGCCCCGAATGAC. It translates to CASSPGGAPND. The whole CDR3 protein is CASSPGGAPNDYTF.

The CDR3 bases that were read are TGTGCCAGCAGCCCGGTCCTGGGGGGCTCCTACGAG. It specifies CASSPVLGGSYE. The CDR3 in its entirety is CASSPVLGGSYEQYF. The chain couples TRBV5-4 to TRBJ2-7; perhaps TRBD2 as D (6 bases). Coverage ceases 3 residues before the CDR3 finishes, and the germline J gene fills in the end. With 4 bases removed from V and 0 bases from J, the gap between germline ends came to 14 bases. The CDR3 is 15 residues long. The germline V gene has CDR1 SGHNT and CDR2 YYREEE (reference sequence).

Comments on this clone: The read ends 3 residues before the CDR3 terminus; that terminus is restored from the germline J gene. This chain joins TRBV6-4 and TRBJ2-1; 7 bases match TRBD2. Germline V gene data show CDR1 as MRHNA and CDR2 as SNTAGT. CDR3 length: 14 amino acids. Trimming took 5 bases from V and 6 from J; bases not matched to a gene: 7. CDR3 loop: CASSPGLPPNEQFF. Incomplete CDR3 DNA: TGTGCCAGCAGTCCGGGACTACCACCCAATGAG.

Turning to this clone: The read comes to an end 3 residues before the CDR3 does, leaving the germline J gene to fill in the end. V is TRBV18 and J is TRBJ1-4; 8 nucleotides agree with TRBD1. The CDR3 sequence is 15 residues long. Per the germline V gene, CDR1 is KGHSH and CDR2 is LQKENI. Unmatched junction bases numbered 9, after V lost 5 bases and J lost 7 bases. CDR3 region: CASSTGTGGVEKLFF. The part of the CDR3 DNA that was read is TGTGCCAGCTCAACGGGGACAGGCGGGGTTGAAAAA. Filled out from reference TRBV18 and TRBJ1-4, the complete variable domain reads NAGVMQNPRHLVRRRGQEARLRCSPMKGHSHVYWYRQLPEEGLKFMVYLQKENIIDESGMPKERFSAEFPKEGPSILRIQQVVRGDSAAYFCASSTGTGGVEKLFFGSGTQLSVL.

Worth noting for this clone: The CDR3 end falls 3 residues outside the read, so it is completed with the germline J gene. The V and J genes are TRBV5-4 and TRBJ2-7; D might be TRBD1 (5 bases). V was cut by 0 bases and J by 2 bases, with 12 bases left in between. The CDR3 is made up of 15 amino acids. Germline V gene sequence: CDR1 SGHNT, CDR2 YYREEE (reference sequence). The CDR3 bases that were read are TGTGCCAGCAGCTTGGAACAGGCCGCCCCCTACGAG. Translated, it gives CASSLEQAAPYE. The CDR3 as a whole reads CASSLEQAAPYEQYF.

As for this clone: The read terminates 3 residues ahead of where the CDR3 ends, so the germline J gene completes it. The chain links TRBV6-2 or TRBV6-3 to TRBJ2-1; 11 bases map to TRBD2. The V gene end was trimmed by 2 bases and the J gene end by 5 bases; junction bases not matched to a gene: 8. Germline CDR1 reads MNHEY; CDR2 reads SVGEGT. The CDR3 is made up of 17 amino acids. The CDR3 loop is CASSYKLAGGWDNEQFF. CDR3 DNA, as far as it was read: TGTGCCAGCAGTTACAAGCTAGCGGGGGGTTGGGACAATGAG.

On this clone: The read terminates 3 residues ahead of where the CDR3 ends, so the germline J gene completes it. V gene TRBV7-9 combines with J gene TRBJ1-4; no firm D call. V lost 4 bases and J lost 7, with 10 bases in between. CDR1 is SEHNR, CDR2 FQNEAQ, per germline (reference sequence). The CDR3 totals 13 residues. The part of the CDR3 DNA that was read is TGTGCCAGCAGCTCCGGAGGCGGTGAAAAA. This codes for CASSSGGGEK. The whole CDR3 sequence reads CASSSGGGEKLFF.

Of note for this clone: The read ends 3 residues shy of where the CDR3 ends; the end is completed using the germline J gene. V and J are TRBV18 and TRBJ2-3, with 7 bases identical to TRBD1. This CDR3 has 14 residues. Trimming removed 1 base from V and 3 bases from J; junction bases left unmatched: 1. Germline V lookup: CDR1 KGHSH, CDR2 LQKENI. The CDR3 region is CASSPQGATDTQYF. The sequenced CDR3 bases are TGTGCCAGCTCACCACAGGGGGCAACAGATACG.

A remark on this clone: The CDR3 end falls 3 residues outside the read, so it is completed with the germline J gene. This chain connects TRBV20-1 to TRBJ1-6; 7 nucleotides align to TRBD1. The V segment lost 4 bases and the J segment 7 bases; nucleotides outside the gene matches: 4. In germline, CDR1 is DFQATT, CDR2 SNEGSKA (reference sequence). The CDR3 extends over 13 amino acids. The CDR3 bases that were read are TGCAGTGCTAAAATGGACAGGAATTCACCC. It is translated as CSAKMDRNSP. The whole CDR3 protein is CSAKMDRNSPLHF.

This clone is identified as medium-sized from frequency. The CDR3 goes on 3 residues after the read ends, and that part is filled in from the germline J gene. The chain has TRBV29-1 and TRBJ1-3, with 7 positions matching TRBD1. Germline loops: CDR1 SQVTM, CDR2 ANQGSEA. The CDR3 length is 13 residues. V gave up 5 bases and J gave up 4 bases; unmatched junction bases: 5. CDR3 DNA, as far as it was read: TGCAGCGTTTGGCAGGGACAGGGAAACACC. Its translation is CSVWQGQGNT. The whole CDR3 protein is CSVWQGQGNTIYF.

In the case of this clone: The read finishes 3 residues shy of the CDR3 end, and the germline J gene is used to complete it. J is TRBJ2-7 and V is TRBV20-1, with 9 bases aligning to TRBD2. The CDR3 is 15 amino acids. Germline V gives CDR1 DFQATT, CDR2 SNEGSKA (reference sequence). Trimming removed 6 bases from V and 0 bases from J; junction bases left unmatched: 9. CDR3 DNA (partial): TGCAGTGCCAGCGGCGGACTAGCGAACTCCTACGAG. It translates to CSASGGLANSYE. The whole CDR3 is CSASGGLANSYEQYF.

Concerning this clone: The DNA ends 3 residues before the CDR3 does, and the rest of the CDR3 is filled in from the germline J gene. The chain uses TRBV7-2 and TRBJ2-5, with a possible D match to TRBD2 (6 bases). The CDR3 is 16 residues long. V dropped 0 bases and J dropped 2 bases, with 13 bases sitting between them. Germline loops: CDR1 SGHTA, CDR2 FQGNSA. The sequenced CDR3 bases are TGTGCCAGCAGCTTAGCGGGGGACTCGAGACAAGAGACC. This sequence encodes CASSLAGDSRQET. The CDR3 reads in full as CASSLAGDSRQETQYF.

Concerning this clone itself: From the germline J gene comes the end of the CDR3, since the read stops 3 residues before it. The V call is TRBV19, the J call TRBJ1-2; D may be TRBD1 (6 bases). The CDR3 covers 13 residues. Trimming took 5 bases from V and 7 from J, leaving 14 bases between them. Germline loops: CDR1 LNHDA, CDR2 SQIVND (reference sequence). CDR3 protein: CASSGRGGGGYTF. The CDR3 bases that were read are TGTGCCAGTAGTGGCAGGGGCGGGGGTGGC.

Worth noting for this clone: The read ends 3 residues shy of where the CDR3 ends; the end is completed using the germline J gene. This chain connects TRBV19 to TRBJ1-2, with TRBD1 matching 11 bases. The CDR3 extends over 18 amino acids. Germline CDR1 is LNHDA and CDR2 is SQIVND (reference sequence). The sequenced CDR3 bases are TGTGCCAGCCCGGGACCGGGACAGGGGGACAAAGGAGGAGATACC. It is translated as CASPGPGQGDKGGDT. The complete CDR3 sequence is CASPGPGQGDKGGDTYTF.

As concerns this clone: The DNA ends 3 residues before the CDR3 does, and the rest of the CDR3 is filled in from the germline J gene. The chain uses TRBV19 and TRBJ1-6; a possible D gene is TRBD1 (5 bases). This CDR3 region has 15 residues. The V gene's germline CDR1 is LNHDA and CDR2 SQIVND (reference sequence). Trimming stripped 10 bases from V and 0 bases from J, with 13 bases between. The DNA read from the CDR3 is TGTGCCACCACAGAGGGGAGCTCCTATAATTCACCC. It is translated as CATTEGSSYNSP. The CDR3 as a whole reads CATTEGSSYNSPLHF.

A note on this clone: The read is 3 residues too short to cover the CDR3 end, so that end is filled in from the germline J gene. This chain joins TRBV20-1 and TRBJ2-5; D call uncertain. CDR3 length equals 13 residues. The V and J ends lost 5 bases and 5 bases respectively, with 15 bases between them. The germline CDR1 and CDR2 sequences are DFQATT and SNEGSKA (reference sequence). The CDR3 spells CSAQVVVGETQYF. Partial CDR3 DNA: TGCAGTGCTCAAGTCGTGGTCGGGGAGACC.